One sample yielded the 18 T cell receptor beta chains listed below, sequenced in a study of siplizumab effects on memory and regulatory T cells. Using immunoSEQ multiplex PCR, the repertoire was profiled, and TCRdb retains in-frame clones only, with some absent. The sample includes 90,000 to 95,000 clones, roughly 96% of them seen just once. Sequenced: naive CD4+ T cells sorted from blood. The receptors were gathered from a human donor in good health.

The rearrangement links TRBV11-2 to TRBJ1-2; D call uncertain. V was shortened by 5 bases and J by 4 bases, with 11 bases between the two germline ends. This CDR3 has 13 amino acids. Germline CDR1 and CDR2: SGHAT and FQNNGV. The CDR3 DNA reads as TGTGCCAGCAGCCCTGGAACCACCTATGGCTACACCTTC. Translated, it gives CASSPGTTYGYTF.

The chain uses TRBV5-6 and TRBJ2-3; D may be TRBD1 (5 bases). The CDR3 is made up of 15 amino acids. Germline V gives CDR1 SGHDT, CDR2 YYEEEE. V lost 2 bases, J lost 2 bases, and 12 bases lay in between. The CDR3 loop reads CASSLGAGPTDTQYF. The CDR3 DNA reads TGTGCCAGCAGCTTAGGGGCAGGACCCACAGATACGCAGTATTTT.

The CDR3 nucleotides are TGTGCCAGCCGCAGGGAAGGGGGCAATGGCTACACCTTC. Its protein product is CASRREGGNGYTF. The V gene is TRBV7-2, the J gene TRBJ1-2; 7 positions match TRBD1. V shed 8 bases, J shed 6 bases, and the junction held 9 bases outside the gene matches. The CDR3 covers 13 residues. CDR1 is SGHTA, CDR2 FQGNSA, per germline.

CDR3 sequence reads: CASSYGQPGGRNYGYTF. In nucleotides, the CDR3 is TGCGCCAGCAGCTATGGACAGCCTGGGGGTAGGAACTATGGCTACACCTTC. The chain carries TRBV5-1 and TRBJ1-2; weak D call: TRBD1 (6 bases). The V end lost 3 bases, the J end lost 2 bases, and 20 bases lay between the germline ends. CDR1 and CDR2 (germline): SGHRS, YFSETQ. This CDR3 spans 17 amino acids.

V and J are TRBV11-2 and TRBJ2-7; D is perhaps TRBD2 (5 bases). The length of the CDR3 is 13 residues. V lost 4 bases and J 6 bases, leaving 13 bases between the germline ends. Germline V CDR1 and CDR2: SGHAT, FQNNGV. In DNA, the CDR3 is TGTGCCAGCAGCTACACGAGAGGGAGCGAGCAGTACTTC. Translating it yields CASSYTRGSEQYF. Full variable domain (rest looked up from reference TRBV11-2 and TRBJ2-7): EAGVAQSPRYKIIEKRQSVAFWCNPISGHATLYWYQQILGQGPKLLIQFQNNGVVDDSQLPKDRFSAERLKGVDSTLKIQPAKLEDSAVYLCASSYTRGSEQYFGPGTRLTVT.

The CDR3 DNA follows: TGTGCCAGCAGTGAGGACAGGTCAAACTACAATGAGCAGTTCTTC. This translates into CASSEDRSNYNEQFF. This rearrangement joins TRBV2 to TRBJ2-1; 7 bases are shared with TRBD1. The CDR3 covers 15 residues. Germline lookup yields CDR1 SNHLY and CDR2 FYNNEI. The V segment lost 3 bases and the J segment 3 bases; nucleotides outside the gene matches: 5.

The chain recombines TRBV9 with TRBJ1-1; D is perhaps TRBD1 (5 bases). This CDR3 is built from 12 residues. CDR1 SGDLS and CDR2 YYNGEE come from the germline V gene. Deletions cut 0 bases from V and 11 bases from J, with 11 bases between. DNA of the CDR3: TGTGCCAGCAGCGTAGGGAGCAGGGTCGCTTTCTTT. This translates into CASSVGSRVAFF.

V gene TRBV6-1 combines with J gene TRBJ1-4, with 8 bases aligning to TRBD1. CDR1 MNHNS and CDR2 SASEGT come from the germline V gene. The CDR3 extends over 12 amino acids. V shed 8 bases, J shed 9 bases, and the junction held 5 bases outside the gene matches. For the CDR3, the DNA is TGTGCCAGCGGACAGGGAAATCAAAAACTGTTTTTT. This codes for CASGQGNQKLFF.

The chain is built from TRBV27 and TRBJ1-5; a weak D match, TRBD1 (5 bases). Germline CDR1 is MNHEY and CDR2 is SMNVEV (reference sequence). The V end lost 1 base, the J end lost 5 bases, and 12 bases lay between the germline ends. The CDR3 length is 15 residues. DNA for the CDR3: TGTGCCAGCAGTTTATTTGGGGGTAGGGATCAGCCCCAGCATTTT. Protein product: CASSLFGGRDQPQHF.

The chain is built from TRBV11-2 and TRBJ2-3; D may be TRBD1 or TRBD2 (5 bases each). Germline assignment: CDR1 SGHAT and CDR2 FQNNGV. The ends were cut back, 4 bases at V and 6 bases at J, with 17 bases in the middle. CDR3 length: 15 amino acids. CDR3 nucleotide sequence: TGTGCCAGCAGCTATTACGGGGCTCTCCAGGATACGCAGTATTTT. Amino acid sequence: CASSYYGALQDTQYF.

V gene TRBV6-5 combines with J gene TRBJ1-5; possible D gene TRBD1, 5 bases. The V end lost 5 bases, the J end lost 11 bases, and 13 bases lay between the germline ends. The CDR3 is 12 residues long. Germline CDR1 and CDR2: MNHEY and SVGAGI. CDR3 sequence: CASSALWDAQHF. The CDR3 coding sequence is TGTGCCAGCAGTGCACTTTGGGACGCCCAGCATTTT.

The V call is TRBV4-1, the J call TRBJ2-3; the D gene is possibly TRBD2 (6 bases). The CDR3 runs 18 residues. Trimming took 4 bases from V and 4 from J, leaving 24 bases between them. CDR1 MGHRA and CDR2 YSYEKL come from the germline V gene. In DNA, the CDR3 is TGCGCCAGCAGCCCCCTACGGGAGACAACCTACACGTCAGATACGCAGTATTTT. Its translation: CASSPLRETTYTSDTQYF.

As for this clone: Given the absence of the conserved phenylalanine or tryptophan at the CDR3 end, a read error is likely. The DNA is left out, because the CDR3 cannot be placed on it with certainty; the CDR3 is given as TCRdb lists it. The chain has TRBV4-2 and TRBJ1-1. Germline CDR1 LGHNA, CDR2 YNFKEQ. The CDR3 spans 9 amino acids, including both terminal residues. CDR3 protein: CASSDQPEI.

The chain links TRBV21-1 to TRBJ2-7; TRBD2 reflects the table's D call only, with no check against the DNA. TRBV21-1 is classified as a pseudogene. CDR3 size: 16 residues. CDR3 sequence reads: CASRPREGGEKVEQYF. The CDR3 region has the DNA TGTGCCAGCAGGCCCAGGGAGGGAGGGGAAAAGGTCGAGCAGTACTTC.

The sample holds one count of this clone. This chain joins TRBV19 and TRBJ1-2; 8 bases align to TRBD1. This CDR3 is 15 amino acids long. The V gene's germline CDR1 is LNHDA and CDR2 SQIVND (reference sequence). The V and J ends lost 6 bases and 5 bases, in that order; junction bases with no gene match: 11. CDR3 sequence reads: CASSTTQGGDYGYTF. The CDR3 DNA reads TGTGCCAGTAGCACAACACAGGGGGGAGATTATGGCTACACCTTC.

The V gene is TRBV12-5, the J gene TRBJ2-4; 10 bases are shared with TRBD1. Germline V gene sequence: CDR1 LGHNT, CDR2 FRNRAP. There are 15 residues in the CDR3. With 6 bases clipped from V and 4 bases from J, the junction kept 6 bases outside the gene matches. The CDR3 nucleotides are TGTGCTAGTGGCATAGACAGGGGGCCTAAAAACATTCAGTACTTC. Residues: CASGIDRGPKNIQYF.

The chain joins TRBV7-2 to TRBJ1-5; D gene unclear. Germline loops: CDR1 SGHTA, CDR2 FQGNSA. The CDR3 is made up of 16 amino acids. The ends were cut back, 3 bases at V and 2 bases at J, with 14 bases in the middle. CDR3 coding DNA: TGTGCCAGCAGCTTCCCCCCCCAAGCAGGCAATCAGCCCCAGCATTTT. It encodes CASSFPPQAGNQPQHF.

The J gene is TRBJ1-5, the V gene TRBV19; TRBD1 matches 9 bases. Trimming cost V 5 bases and J 3 bases; bases outside gene matches: 11. Germline loops: CDR1 LNHDA, CDR2 SQIVND (reference sequence). This CDR3 region has 17 residues. The DNA of the CDR3 is TGTGCCAGTAGTCTGAGGACAGGGGCGTCCGACAATCAGCCCCAGCATTTT. This sequence encodes CASSLRTGASDNQPQHF.